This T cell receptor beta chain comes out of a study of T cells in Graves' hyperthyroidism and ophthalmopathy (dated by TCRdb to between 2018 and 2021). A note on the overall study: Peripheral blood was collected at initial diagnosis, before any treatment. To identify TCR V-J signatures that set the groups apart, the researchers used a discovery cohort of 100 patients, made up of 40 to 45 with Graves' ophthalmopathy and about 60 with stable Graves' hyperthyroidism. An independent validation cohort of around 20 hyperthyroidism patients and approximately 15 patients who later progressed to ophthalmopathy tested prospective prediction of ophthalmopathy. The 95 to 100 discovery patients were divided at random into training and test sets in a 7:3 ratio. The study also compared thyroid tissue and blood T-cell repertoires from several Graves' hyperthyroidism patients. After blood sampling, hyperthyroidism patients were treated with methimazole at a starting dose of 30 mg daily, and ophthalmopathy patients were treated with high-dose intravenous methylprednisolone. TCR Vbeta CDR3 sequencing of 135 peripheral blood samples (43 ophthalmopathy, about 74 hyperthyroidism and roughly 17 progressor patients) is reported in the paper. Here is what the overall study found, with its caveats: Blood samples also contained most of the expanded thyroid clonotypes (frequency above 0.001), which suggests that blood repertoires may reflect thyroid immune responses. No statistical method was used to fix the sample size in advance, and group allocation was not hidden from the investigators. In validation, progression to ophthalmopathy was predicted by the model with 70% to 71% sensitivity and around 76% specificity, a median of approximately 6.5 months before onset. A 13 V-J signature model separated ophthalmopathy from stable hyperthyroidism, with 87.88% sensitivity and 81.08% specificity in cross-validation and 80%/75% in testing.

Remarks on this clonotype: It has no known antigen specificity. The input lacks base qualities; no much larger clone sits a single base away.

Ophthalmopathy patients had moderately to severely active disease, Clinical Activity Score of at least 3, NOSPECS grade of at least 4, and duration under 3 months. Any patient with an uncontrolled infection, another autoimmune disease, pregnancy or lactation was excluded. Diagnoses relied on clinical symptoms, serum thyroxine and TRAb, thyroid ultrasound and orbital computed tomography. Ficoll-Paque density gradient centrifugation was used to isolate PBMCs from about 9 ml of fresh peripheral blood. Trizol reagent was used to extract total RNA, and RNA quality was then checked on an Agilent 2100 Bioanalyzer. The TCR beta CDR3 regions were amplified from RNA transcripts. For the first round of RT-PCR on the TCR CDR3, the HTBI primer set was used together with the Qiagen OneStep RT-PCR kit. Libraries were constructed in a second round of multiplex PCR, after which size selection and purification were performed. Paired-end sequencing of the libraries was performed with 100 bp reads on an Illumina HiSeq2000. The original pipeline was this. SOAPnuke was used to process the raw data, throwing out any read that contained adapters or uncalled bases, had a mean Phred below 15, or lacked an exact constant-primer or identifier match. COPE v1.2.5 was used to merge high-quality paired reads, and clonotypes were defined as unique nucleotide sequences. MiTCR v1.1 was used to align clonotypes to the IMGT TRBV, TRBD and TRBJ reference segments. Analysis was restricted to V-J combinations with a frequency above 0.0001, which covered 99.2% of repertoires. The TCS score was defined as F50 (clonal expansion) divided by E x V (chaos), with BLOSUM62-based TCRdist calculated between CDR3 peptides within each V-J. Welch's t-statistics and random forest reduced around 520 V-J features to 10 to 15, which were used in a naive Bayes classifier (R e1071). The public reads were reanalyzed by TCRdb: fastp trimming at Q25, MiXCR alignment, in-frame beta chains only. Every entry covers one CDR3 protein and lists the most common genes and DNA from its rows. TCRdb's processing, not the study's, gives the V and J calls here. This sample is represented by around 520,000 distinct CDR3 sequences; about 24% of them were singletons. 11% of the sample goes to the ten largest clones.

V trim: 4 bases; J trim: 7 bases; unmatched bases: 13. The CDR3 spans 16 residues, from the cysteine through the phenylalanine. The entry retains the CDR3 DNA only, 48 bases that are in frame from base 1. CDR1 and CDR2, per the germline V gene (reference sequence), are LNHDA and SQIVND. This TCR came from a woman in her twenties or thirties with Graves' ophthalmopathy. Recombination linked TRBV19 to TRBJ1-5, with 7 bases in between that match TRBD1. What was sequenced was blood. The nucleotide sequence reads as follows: TGTGCCAGTAGTACCAGGGGGGCCTCTACGGAGCAGCCCCAGCATTTT. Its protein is CASSTRGASTEQPQHF.